This TCR beta chain was sequenced for a study of blood T cell repertoires in COVID-19. Across the study: Sources were T cells, B-cell-depleted T cells, or PBMCs; the material itself was cDNA or gDNA.

The V gene lost 0 bases and the J gene lost 6 bases, with 6 bases spanning the gap. The CDR3 spans 12 residues. Germline values: CDR1 SGHDT, CDR2 YYEEEE. This clone was seen a handful of times. The protocol was immunoSEQ multiplex PCR, while the TCRdb copy is restricted to in-frame clones and leaves out a portion. The sample includes about 250,000 clones, over 75% of them seen just once. Participant ages covered about 18 to 89 years across around 22 US areas. Two negative PCRs, clearance, or symptom resolution characterized the recovered Cohort 3 donors. The rearrangement joins TRBV5-6 to TRBJ1-2; no clear D. Sequenced: PBMCs or T cells enriched from blood (not recorded which). The sequence derives from a man in his forties or fifties who had recovered from COVID-19. This CDR3 reads CASSLVRNGYTF. In nucleotides, the CDR3 is TGTGCCAGCAGCTTGGTCAGGAATGGCTACACCTTC.